This TCR beta chain comes out of a study of shared clonotypes between healthy human individuals. For the study at large: Contributing individuals were a couple of females and three males aged 18 to 49.

V was trimmed by 5 bases and J by 0 bases, leaving 16 bases between them. Germline V lookup: CDR1 MDHEN, CDR2 SYDVKM. The CDR3 is 17 residues long. Recent acute infections and vaccinations were absent in the healthy HIV-negative adult donors. CD4+ cells were split into CD45RA+ naive and CD45RA-negative memory subsets. Here immunoSEQ multiplex PCR was the method, and the copy in TCRdb shows in-frame clones only, minus some. Of about 1,500,000 clones listed, roughly 96% are singletons. The sequenced material came from naive CD4+ T cells sorted from blood. As to subset: CD45RA+ positively selected. This TCR was sampled from a man aged 25 to 40 in good health. V and J are TRBV28 and TRBJ1-4, with D perhaps matching TRBD1 (5 bases). The CDR3 reads CASSQVAGGATNEKLFF. In DNA form, the CDR3 reads TGTGCCAGCAGTCAAGTAGCCGGGGGGGCAACTAATGAAAAACTGTTTTTT.